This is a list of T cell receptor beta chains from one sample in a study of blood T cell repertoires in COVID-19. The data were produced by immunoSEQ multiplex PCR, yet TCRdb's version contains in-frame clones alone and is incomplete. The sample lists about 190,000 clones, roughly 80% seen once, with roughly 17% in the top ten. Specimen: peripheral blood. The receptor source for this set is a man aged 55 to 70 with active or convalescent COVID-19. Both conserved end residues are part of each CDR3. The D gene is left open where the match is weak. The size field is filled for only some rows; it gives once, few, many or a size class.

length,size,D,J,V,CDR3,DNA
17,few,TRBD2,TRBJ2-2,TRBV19,CASSRTSGSVGSGELFF,TGTGCCAGTAGCCGGACTAGCGGGAGCGTTGGATCCGGGGAGCTGTTTTTT
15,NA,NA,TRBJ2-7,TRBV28,CASSSDSFHSYEQYF,TGTGCCAGCAGCTCGGACAGTTTTCACTCCTACGAGCAGTACTTC
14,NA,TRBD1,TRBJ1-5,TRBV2,CASRGQGGYQPQHF,TGTGCCAGCAGAGGACAGGGGGGGTATCAGCCCCAGCATTTT
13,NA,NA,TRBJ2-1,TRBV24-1,CATSDEAYNEQFF,TGTGCCACCAGTGATGAGGCCTACAATGAGCAGTTCTTC
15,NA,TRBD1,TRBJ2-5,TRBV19,CASSIGTGDGETQYF,TGTGCCAGTAGTATAGGGACAGGGGACGGGGAGACCCAGTACTTC
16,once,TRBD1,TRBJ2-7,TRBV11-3,CASSPLGGQGFHEQYF,TGTGCCAGCAGCCCCCTGGGGGGACAGGGTTTCCACGAGCAGTACTTC
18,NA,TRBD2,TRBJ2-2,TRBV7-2,CASSSRTSGIMGTGELFF,TGTGCCAGCAGCTCCCGGACTAGCGGGATCATGGGCACCGGGGAGCTGTTTTTT
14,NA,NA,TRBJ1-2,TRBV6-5,CASSPTAGGDGYTF,TGTGCCAGCAGCCCCACGGCGGGGGGAGATGGCTACACCTTC
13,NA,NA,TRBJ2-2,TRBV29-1,CSVDAGWTGELFF,TGCAGCGTTGATGCGGGCTGGACCGGGGAGCTGTTTTTT
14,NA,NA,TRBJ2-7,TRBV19,CASSLAGPGYEQYF,TGTGCCAGTAGTTTGGCGGGACCCGGCTACGAGCAGTACTTC
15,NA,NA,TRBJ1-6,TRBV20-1,CSASSRARGNSPLHF,TGCAGTGCTAGTTCCAGGGCCAGGGGAAATTCACCCCTCCACTTT
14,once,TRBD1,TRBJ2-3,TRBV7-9,CASSPPDREDTQYF,TGTGCCAGCAGCCCGCCCGACAGGGAGGATACGCAGTATTTT
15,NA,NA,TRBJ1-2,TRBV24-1,CATSEGRGAGASYTF,TGTGCCACCAGTGAGGGGCGGGGTGCCGGGGCCAGCTACACCTTC
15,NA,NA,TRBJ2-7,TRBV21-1,CASSKRYSRTYEQYF,TGTGCCAGCAGCAAACGATATTCTAGGACCTACGAGCAGTACTTC
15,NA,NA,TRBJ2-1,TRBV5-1,CASSTDSLPYNEQFF,TGCGCCAGCAGCACGGACAGCCTCCCCTACAATGAGCAGTTCTTC
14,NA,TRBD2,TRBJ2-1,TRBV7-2,CASGEGGKNWEQFF,TGTGCCTCGGGGGAGGGAGGGAAGAACTGGGAGCAGTTCTTC
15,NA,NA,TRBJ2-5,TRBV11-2,CASSPSIGGPETQYF,TGTGCCAGCAGCCCCTCTATCGGGGGGCCAGAGACCCAGTACTTC
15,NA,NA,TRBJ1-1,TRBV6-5,CASTPPGGLGAEAFF,TGTGCCAGCACCCCCCCTGGAGGTCTGGGCGCTGAAGCTTTCTTT
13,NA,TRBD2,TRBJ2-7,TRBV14,CASSPGLAGEQYF,TGTGCCAGCAGCCCCGGACTAGCGGGCGAGCAGTACTTC
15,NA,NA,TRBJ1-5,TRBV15,CATSRQGIGDQPQHF,TGTGCCACCAGCAGACAGGGGATCGGGGATCAGCCCCAGCATTTT
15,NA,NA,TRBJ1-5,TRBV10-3,CAIKSGERGNQPQHF,TGTGCCATCAAGTCGGGGGAGAGGGGCAATCAGCCCCAGCATTTT
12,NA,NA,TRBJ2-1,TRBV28,CASSLYPNEQFF,TGTGCCAGCAGTTTATATCCAAATGAGCAGTTCTTC
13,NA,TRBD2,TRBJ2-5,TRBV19,CASSIGGEETQYF,TGTGCCAGTAGTATTGGGGGGGAAGAGACCCAGTACTTC
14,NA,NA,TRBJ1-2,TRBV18,CASSPPQVLDGYTF,TGTGCCAGCTCACCGCCACAGGTTTTGGATGGCTACACCTTC
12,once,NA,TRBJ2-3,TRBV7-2,CASSQQGDTQYF,TGTGCCAGCAGCCAACAGGGCGATACGCAGTATTTT
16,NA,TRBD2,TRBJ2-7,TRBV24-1,CATSDPTSGSLGEQYF,TGTGCCACCAGTGACCCCACTAGCGGGAGCTTGGGGGAGCAGTACTTC
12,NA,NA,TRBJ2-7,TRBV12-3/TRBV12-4,CASSFGAGEQYF,TGTGCCAGCAGTTTTGGAGCGGGCGAGCAGTACTTC
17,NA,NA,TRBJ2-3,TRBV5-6,CASSYDWPPQSDDTQYF,TGTGCCAGCAGCTACGACTGGCCACCCCAATCAGACGATACGCAGTATTTT
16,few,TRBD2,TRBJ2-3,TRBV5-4,CASSSGLAGVPDTQYF,TGTGCCAGCAGCTCGGGACTAGCGGGAGTCCCAGATACGCAGTATTTT
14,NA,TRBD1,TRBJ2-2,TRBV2,CASSGTGWTGELFF,TGTGCCAGCAGCGGGACAGGGTGGACCGGGGAGCTGTTTTTT
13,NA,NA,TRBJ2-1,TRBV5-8,CASTPLAYNEQFF,TGTGCCAGCACTCCCCTTGCCTACAATGAGCAGTTCTTC
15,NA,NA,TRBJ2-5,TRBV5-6,CASSLSGPRRETQYF,TGTGCCAGCAGCTTGTCTGGTCCTAGACGAGAGACCCAGTACTTC
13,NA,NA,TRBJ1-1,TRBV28,CAIWYPRGQTAFF,TGTGCCATCTGGTACCCCAGGGGACAAACAGCTTTCTTT